One T cell receptor beta chain is described in this entry. The target antigen is unknown. Each sorted population was over 98% pure. The data originate from a study of beta chain features in type 1 diabetes. Of the isolated RNA, all was reverse transcribed, and so the sequenced material was expressed TCRB transcripts. Measured with immunoSEQ multiplex PCR; TCRdb has only the in-frame clones, and not every one. The sample includes around 15,000 clones, about three quarters of them seen just once. Points from the study as a whole: Moderate but significant shortening of TCRB CDR3s was recorded in all four CD4+ subsets from Type 1 diabetes patients.

The V gene lost 4 bases and the J gene lost 0 bases, with 13 bases spanning the gap. Germline assignment: CDR1 SGHTA and CDR2 FQGNSA. The CDR3 length is 15 residues. The source of this sequence is a man aged 25 to 40 with type 1 diabetes. This chain joins TRBV7-2 and TRBJ2-7, with D possibly TRBD2 on 5 matching bases. Sequencing was performed on Tregs from blood. CDR3 sequence: CASSSQSGDSYEQYF. CDR3 bases: TGTGCCAGCAGCTCCCAAAGCGGAGACTCCTACGAGCAGTACTTC.